Each of the 22 T cell receptor beta chains below was sequenced from the same sample in a study of T cell clones after liver transplantation. Clones were sequenced by immunoSEQ multiplex PCR, and TCRdb holds only the in-frame ones, with some missing. The table shows about 76,000 clones, with approximately 87% occurring only once. Sequencing used CD4+ T cells from blood, obtained at the 22-month timepoint. The source is a human patient who received a liver transplant. A share of the T cells may be of graft donor origin.

The CDR3 loop is CASSQDRVAGPQPQHF. The DNA of the CDR3 is TGCGCCAGCAGCCAAGATAGGGTGGCGGGACCTCAGCCCCAGCATTTT. The chain employs TRBV4-1 and TRBJ1-5; TRBD1 is a possible D gene (5 bases). Trimming shortened V by 0 bases and J by 6 bases, and 15 bases separated the two germline ends. The germline gives CDR1 MGHRA, CDR2 YSYEKL. CDR3 length equals 16 residues.

The chain employs TRBV7-2 and TRBJ2-7; D assignment may be TRBD1 or TRBD2 (5 bases each). Germline V gene sequence: CDR1 SGHTA, CDR2 FQGNSA. The V end was cut by 6 bases, the J end by 0 bases, with 15 bases between. This CDR3 is built from 15 residues. CDR3 protein: CASSPGTLGSYEQYF. CDR3 in DNA: TGTGCCAGCAGTCCCGGGACCTTGGGCTCCTACGAGCAGTACTTC.

The chain employs TRBV29-1 and TRBJ2-7; D is ambiguous. The V gene lost 4 bases and the J gene lost 6 bases, with 13 bases spanning the gap. The CDR3 is made up of 12 amino acids. CDR1 is SQVTM, CDR2 ANQGSEA, per germline. CDR3 sequence: CSVGGTPLEQYF. DNA for the CDR3: TGCAGCGTTGGCGGTACCCCCCTCGAGCAGTACTTC.

In its sample, this clone was seen once. The V and J genes are TRBV10-1 and TRBJ1-1, with D perhaps matching TRBD1 (5 bases). The CDR3 totals 14 residues. Germline V lookup: CDR1 WNHNN, CDR2 SYGVQD (reference sequence). V was pared by 6 bases and J by 5 bases, with 16 bases between. The CDR3 nucleotides are TGCGCCAGCAGAGACAACAGGCCGGGGACTGAAGCTTTCTTT. Protein: CASRDNRPGTEAFF.

The chain couples TRBV7-9 to TRBJ2-7, with 13 bases lining up with TRBD2. V trimming: 5 bases; J trimming: 5 bases; junction bases outside the gene matches: 9. CDR3 length: 16 residues. Germline V gene data show CDR1 as SEHNR and CDR2 as FQNEAQ (reference sequence). The CDR3 DNA sequence: TGTGCCAGCAGCGTGGGGACTAGCGGGAAGGTCGACGAGCAGTACTTC. This translates into CASSVGTSGKVDEQYF.

The gene calls are TRBV2 and TRBJ1-1, with D perhaps matching TRBD1 (6 bases). Germline V gives CDR1 SNHLY, CDR2 FYNNEI. The CDR3 length is 14 residues. V was pared by 5 bases and J by 5 bases, with 15 bases between. Here the CDR3 DNA reads TGTGCCAGCAGTCCACGAGGGGGTCCGACTGAAGCTTTCTTT. This translates into CASSPRGGPTEAFF.

The CDR3 DNA sequence: TGTGCCAGCAGCTTAAAGGGGACCCAAGAGACCCAGTACTTC. Translating gives CASSLKGTQETQYF. The rearrangement links TRBV5-4 to TRBJ2-5; either TRBD1 or TRBD2 may supply D (5 bases each). The CDR3 loop spans 14 amino acids. Germline lookup yields CDR1 SGHNT and CDR2 YYREEE (reference sequence). Trimming left V 2 bases short and J 1 base short, with 9 bases between.

The V call is TRBV6-5, the J call TRBJ2-4; D ambiguous. The germline V and J ends were trimmed by 0 bases and 1 base, with 4 bases remaining between them. The CDR3 is 14 residues long. The germline CDR1 and CDR2 sequences are MNHEY and SVGAGI. CDR3 protein: CASSYSRAKNIQYF. The CDR3 DNA is TGTGCCAGCAGTTACTCGAGGGCCAAAAACATTCAGTACTTC.

The chain has TRBV18 and TRBJ1-6; D perhaps matches TRBD1 (5 bases). The length of the CDR3 is 15 residues. CDR1 is KGHSH and CDR2 is LQKENI in the germline V gene. The ends were cut back, 2 bases at V and 10 bases at J, with 15 bases in the middle. The CDR3 sequence: CASSPGGPEGSPLHF. The DNA for the CDR3 is TGTGCCAGCTCACCAGGGGGACCTGAGGGGTCACCCCTCCACTTT. The whole variable domain, remainder taken from reference TRBV18 and TRBJ1-6, is NAGVMQNPRHLVRRRGQEARLRCSPMKGHSHVYWYRQLPEEGLKFMVYLQKENIIDESGMPKERFSAEFPKEGPSILRIQQVVRGDSAAYFCASSPGGPEGSPLHFGNGTRLTVT.

V is TRBV5-4 and J is TRBJ1-3, with D tentatively TRBD1 (6 bases). This CDR3 contains 16 residues. The V and J ends lost 4 bases and 0 bases respectively, with 14 bases between them. Germline V gene lookup returns CDR1 SGHNT and CDR2 YYREEE (reference sequence). The DNA for the CDR3 is TGTGCCAGCAGCCCAAACGGACAGACCTCTGGAAACACCATATATTTT. This gives the protein CASSPNGQTSGNTIYF. The full variable domain, with the rest looked up from reference TRBV5-4 and TRBJ1-3, is ETGVTQSPTHLIKTRGQQVTLRCSSQSGHNTVSWYQQALGQGPQFIFQYYREEENGRGNFPPRFSGLQFPNYSSELNVNALELDDSALYLCASSPNGQTSGNTIYFGEGSWLTVV.

The CDR3 DNA reads TGCGCCAGCAGCTTGCCCTCCAATGAGCAGTTCTTC. Translation: CASSLPSNEQFF. V is TRBV5-1 and J is TRBJ2-1; D not resolved. CDR1 SGHRS and CDR2 YFSETQ come from the germline V gene. Trimming took 1 base from V and 6 from J, leaving 5 bases between them. The CDR3 runs 12 residues.

This chain joins TRBV9 and TRBJ1-5, with D unclear. The CDR3 length is 15 residues. From germline, CDR1 is SGDLS and CDR2 YYNGEE. The V end was cut by 0 bases, the J end by 7 bases, with 14 bases between. The CDR3 sequence: CASSVEGSGGQPQHF. CDR3 nucleotides: TGTGCCAGCAGCGTAGAAGGGTCGGGAGGGCAGCCCCAGCATTTT.

This clone was seen a handful of times. The chain is built from TRBV29-1 and TRBJ2-3; D gene unclear. This CDR3 comprises 10 residues. CDR1 and CDR2 (germline): SQVTM, ANQGSEA. V gave up 3 bases and J gave up 11 bases, with 9 bases separating them. CDR3 loop: CSVEGLLQYF. DNA for the CDR3: TGCAGCGTTGAGGGGTTATTGCAGTATTTT.

The rearrangement links TRBV7-9 to TRBJ1-6; 9 bases fit TRBD1. The CDR3 totals 16 residues. Germline CDR1 reads SEHNR; CDR2 reads FQNEAQ (reference sequence). The trim removed 7 bases at V and 7 bases at J, leaving 11 bases unmatched. The CDR3 here is CASNQAGTGRNSPLHF. The CDR3 region has the DNA TGTGCCAGCAACCAAGCCGGGACAGGGAGGAATTCACCCCTCCACTTT.

The CDR3 nucleotides read TGTGCCAGCAGCGGCACCTGGGGAACTGAAGCTTTCTTT. Translating it yields CASSGTWGTEAFF. The rearrangement uses TRBV5-5 and TRBJ1-1; D remains unclear. The germline V gene encodes CDR1 SGHKS and CDR2 YYEKEE (reference sequence). The CDR3 has 13 amino acids. Trimming cost V 4 bases and J 5 bases, with 12 bases left between them.

In DNA form, the CDR3 reads TGTGCCAGTTATCCGGGGTATAGGAACACCGGGGAGCTGTTTTTT. Protein: CASYPGYRNTGELFF. The chain joins TRBV19 to TRBJ2-2; a possible D gene is TRBD2 (5 bases). Deletions cut 8 bases from V and 1 base from J, with 14 bases between. This CDR3 has 15 amino acids. Germline assignment: CDR1 LNHDA and CDR2 SQIVND (reference sequence).

The V and J genes are TRBV19 and TRBJ2-2, with a weak D call TRBD1 (6 bases). V dropped 5 bases and J dropped 6 bases, with 16 bases sitting between them. The CDR3 spans 15 residues. The germline V gene has CDR1 LNHDA and CDR2 SQIVND (reference sequence). CDR3 amino acids: CASSPGTLTAGELFF. The CDR3 coding sequence is TGTGCCAGTAGTCCCGGGACATTAACGGCCGGGGAGCTGTTTTTT.

This clone was detected only once. This chain links TRBV5-6 with TRBJ1-3; D gene uncertain. This CDR3 comprises 14 residues. V was trimmed by 4 bases and J by 3 bases, leaving 11 bases between them. The germline gives CDR1 SGHDT, CDR2 YYEEEE. CDR3 DNA: TGTGCCAGCAGCCCGGGGTACGGTGGAAACACCATATATTTT. This gives the protein CASSPGYGGNTIYF.

This chain joins TRBV5-4 and TRBJ2-3, with a weak D call TRBD2 (6 bases). There are 17 residues in the CDR3. Germline CDR1 reads SGHNT; CDR2 reads YYREEE (reference sequence). Trimming shortened V by 3 bases and J by 3 bases, and 20 bases separated the two germline ends. As DNA, the CDR3 is TGTGCCAGCAGCTCGAATCGGGGGTCTTTAGGGACAGATACGCAGTATTTT. Its protein product is CASSSNRGSLGTDTQYF.

The J gene is TRBJ2-1, the V gene TRBV7-2; either TRBD1 or TRBD2 may fit D (6 bases each). The V end was cut by 2 bases, the J end by 2 bases, with 16 bases between. This CDR3 contains 17 residues. Germline V gene sequence: CDR1 SGHTA, CDR2 FQGNSA. For the CDR3, the DNA is TGTGCCAGCAGCTTATTCCGGTCGGGGGCCACCTACAATGAGCAGTTCTTC. Protein sequence: CASSLFRSGATYNEQFF.

The CDR3 sequence: CAWSVDRGLNGYTF. CDR3 DNA sequence: TGTGCCTGGAGTGTCGACAGGGGGCTGAATGGCTACACCTTC. V and J are TRBV30 and TRBJ1-2, with 10 bases that match TRBD1. J gave up 6 bases and V 0 bases, and 4 bases lay outside the gene matches. The CDR3 is 14 amino acids. The germline V gene encodes CDR1 GTSNPN and CDR2 SVGIG (reference sequence).

Only one count was recorded for this clone. The V call is TRBV6-6, the J call TRBJ2-3, with TRBD2 as a possible D gene (6 bases). This CDR3 has 14 residues. Trimming took 5 bases from V and 11 from J, leaving 20 bases between them. Germline CDR1 is MNHNY and CDR2 is SVGAGI (reference sequence). The CDR3 bases are TGTGCCAGCAGTCCGGGGGACTTAGGTTTTAAGCAGTATTTT. Amino acid sequence: CASSPGDLGFKQYF.